One and the same sample provided the 26 T cell receptor beta chains below, sequenced in a study of early T cells in non-severe SARS-CoV-2 infection. Each CDR3 protein is one row after TCRdb ran MiXCR on the 5' RACE reads. The data show 35,000 to 55,000 distinct CDR3 sequences, around 10% seen once. The source material was whole blood. The receptors here all came from an adult who was a healthcare worker with PCR-confirmed SARS-CoV-2 infection or an uninfected control (not recorded which).

CDR3 sequence reads: CASSSGRASEQFF. In DNA form, the CDR3 reads TGTGCCAGCAGCTCCGGGAGGGCCTCTGAGCAGTTCTTC. This chain joins TRBV7-2 and TRBJ2-1, with 8 nucleotides matching TRBD2. Germline CDR1 and CDR2: SGHTA and FQGNSA. The CDR3 loop spans 13 amino acids. Trimming took 4 bases from V and 9 from J; bases not matched to a gene: 5.

This clonotype was observed a single time. This chain uses TRBV6-2 or TRBV6-3 with TRBJ2-2, with TRBD1 matching over 12 bases. Germline CDR1 and CDR2: MNHEY and SVGEGT. The CDR3 runs 13 residues. J lost 6 bases, V lost 8 bases, and 1 base had no gene match. CDR3 in DNA: TGTGCCAGCGGGACAGGGGGCCCCGGGGAGCTGTTTTTT. This codes for CASGTGGPGELFF.

This sequence joins TRBV29-1 and TRBJ1-5; no definite D call. The V end was cut by 4 bases, the J end by 6 bases, with 13 bases between. The CDR3 spans 13 residues. The germline CDR1 and CDR2 sequences are SQVTM and ANQGSEA. The CDR3 is CSVVMSPGQPQHF. In DNA, the CDR3 is TGCAGCGTTGTGATGTCCCCCGGTCAGCCCCAGCATTTT.

The J gene is TRBJ1-3, the V gene TRBV6-5; D possibly corresponds to TRBD1 (6 bases). The V gene lost 6 bases and the J gene lost 3 bases, with 18 bases spanning the gap. Germline V gives CDR1 MNHEY, CDR2 SVGAGI. The CDR3 contains 16 residues. In DNA, the CDR3 is TGTGCCAGCAGGCCCCGAGGGGGACCTCATGGAAACACCATATATTTT. It specifies CASRPRGGPHGNTIYF.

J is TRBJ2-5 and V is TRBV5-1; D is possibly TRBD2 (6 bases). V was shortened by 5 bases and J by 5 bases, with 10 bases between the two germline ends. The CDR3 is 12 amino acids. Germline V CDR1 and CDR2: SGHRS, YFSETQ. The CDR3 DNA reads TGCGCCAGCAGTCCCCGGGGGGAGACCCAGTACTTC. The encoded protein is CASSPRGETQYF.

This clonotype showed up many times. In nucleotides, the CDR3 is TGCAGCGTTGGGACAGGACCCTACGAGCAGTACTTC. It translates to CSVGTGPYEQYF. This chain uses TRBV29-1 with TRBJ2-7; 7 nucleotides align to TRBD1. The CDR3 spans 12 residues. V trimming: 4 bases; J trimming: 2 bases; junction bases outside the gene matches: 2. Germline CDR1 is SQVTM and CDR2 is ANQGSEA.

V usage is TRBV6-5 and J usage is TRBJ2-5; D not resolved. The CDR3 has 14 residues. Germline loops: CDR1 MNHEY, CDR2 SVGAGI. The V end was cut by 5 bases, the J end by 1 base, with 11 bases between. CDR3 in DNA: TGTGCCAGCAGTAGGGCCTACAGCCAAGAGACCCAGTACTTC. It specifies CASSRAYSQETQYF.

A note on this clonotype: This could be a read error, since a much larger clone is one nucleotide away. The chain recombines TRBV30 with TRBJ2-7; D is possibly TRBD1 (5 bases). The germline V and J ends were trimmed by 3 bases and 7 bases, with 16 bases remaining between them. The germline V gene has CDR1 GTSNPN and CDR2 SVGIG (reference sequence). The CDR3 totals 13 residues. The CDR3 region is CAWSVDSLGEQYF. CDR3 bases: TGTGCCTGGAGCGTCGACAGCCTAGGGGAGCAGTACTTC.

This clonotype is labeled medium-sized. The chain couples TRBV28 to TRBJ2-1, with 7 bases matching TRBD2. V dropped 10 bases and J dropped 9; count of bases not matched to a gene: 15. Germline CDR1 reads MDHEN; CDR2 reads SYDVKM. The CDR3 covers 14 residues. This CDR3 reads CATNTPGGNVEQFF. The CDR3 region has the DNA TGTGCCACCAACACCCCGGGGGGAAACGTTGAGCAGTTCTTC.

The V and J genes are TRBV28 and TRBJ1-6; D gene uncertain. Trimming shortened V by 5 bases and J by 7 bases, and 3 bases separated the two germline ends. Germline-derived CDR1 and CDR2 are MDHEN and SYDVKM. CDR3 length: 11 residues. CDR3 DNA: TGTGCCAGCAGTGAAAATTCACCCCTCCACTTT. It codes for CASSENSPLHF.

This clonotype has a count of ten or more. The chain is built from TRBV20-1 and TRBJ2-7, with 9 bases aligning to TRBD1. Per the germline V gene, CDR1 is DFQATT and CDR2 is SNEGSKA (reference sequence). Trimming cost V 3 bases and J 1 base; bases outside gene matches: 7. The CDR3 has 15 amino acids. The CDR3 nucleotides are TGCAGTGCTAGCCACAGGGGGCACCTATCCTACGAGCAGTACTTC. Its translation is CSASHRGHLSYEQYF.

Many counts were recorded for this clonotype. V usage is TRBV27 and J usage is TRBJ2-1; 15 bases match TRBD2. Per the germline V gene, CDR1 is MNHEY and CDR2 is SMNVEV (reference sequence). Trimming cost V 6 bases and J 9 bases; bases outside gene matches: 9. This CDR3 has 16 amino acids. CDR3 DNA sequence: TGTGCCAGCAGACGCGGGACTAGCGGGAGGTCAGTTGAGCAGTTCTTC. It codes for CASRRGTSGRSVEQFF.

This clonotype was observed a handful of times. The V call is TRBV3-1, the J call TRBJ2-5; 7 bases are shared with TRBD1. This CDR3 is built from 13 residues. Germline values: CDR1 LGHDT, CDR2 YNNKEL (reference sequence). V was clipped by 4 bases and J by 2 bases; unmatched bases: 1. This CDR3 is CASSRDSQETQYF. CDR3 in DNA: TGTGCCAGCAGCCGGGACAGTCAAGAGACCCAGTACTTC.

This clonotype was seen a few times. The chain couples TRBV27 to TRBJ2-3, with 7 bases lining up with TRBD1. CDR3 length: 14 residues. Germline CDR1 and CDR2: MNHEY and SMNVEV (reference sequence). The J segment lost 2 bases and the V segment lost 10 bases, leaving 9 bases of the junction unmatched. CDR3 protein: CATAGTENTDTQYF. In DNA form, the CDR3 reads TGTGCCACCGCCGGGACAGAAAACACAGATACGCAGTATTTT.

The chain has TRBV5-4 and TRBJ1-1, with TRBD1 matching over 9 bases. The junction had 7 bases not matched to a gene; V was cut back by 0 bases and J by 4 bases. Per the germline V gene, CDR1 is SGHNT and CDR2 is YYREEE (reference sequence). The CDR3 loop spans 16 amino acids. The DNA for the CDR3 is TGTGCCAGCAGCTTGGTGGGACAGGGAGGCCGCACTGAAGCTTTCTTT. As protein: CASSLVGQGGRTEAFF. Supplemented by reference TRBV5-4 and TRBJ1-1, the full variable domain reads ETGVTQSPTHLIKTRGQQVTLRCSSQSGHNTVSWYQQALGQGPQFIFQYYREEENGRGNFPPRFSGLQFPNYSSELNVNALELDDSALYLCASSLVGQGGRTEAFFGQGTRLTVV.

This clonotype has a count of ten or more. The chain uses TRBV7-9 and TRBJ2-7; 8 bases agree with TRBD2. J was trimmed by 1 base and V by 3 bases; bases with no gene match: 17. Germline V lookup: CDR1 SEHNR, CDR2 FQNEAQ (reference sequence). The CDR3 sequence is 19 residues long. The CDR3 reads CASSFRRIREGRGSYEQYF. The CDR3 bases are TGTGCCAGCAGCTTCCGTAGGATACGGGAGGGCCGCGGTTCCTACGAGCAGTACTTC. The variable domain in full, completed from reference TRBV7-9 and TRBJ2-7, reads DTGVSQNPRHKITKRGQNVTFRCDPISEHNRLYWYRQTLGQGPEFLTYFQNEAQLEKSRLLSDRFSAERPKGSFSTLEIQRTEQGDSAMYLCASSFRRIREGRGSYEQYFGPGTRLTVT.

The chain is built from TRBV25-1 and TRBJ2-4, with D perhaps matching TRBD1 (5 bases). The CDR3 totals 11 residues. Germline loops: CDR1 MGHDK, CDR2 SYGVNS. The V and J ends lost 8 bases and 6 bases respectively, with 8 bases between them. CDR3 nucleotides: TGTGCCAGCTCAGGGTTAAACATTCAGTACTTC. Translated, it gives CASSGLNIQYF.

This clonotype was detected a few times. This chain joins TRBV9 and TRBJ2-7, with D unresolved. Germline-derived CDR1 and CDR2 are SGDLS and YYNGEE. CDR3 length equals 15 residues. Trimming removed 4 bases from V and 0 bases from J, with 14 bases in between. CDR3 sequence reads: CASSLTAQYSYEQYF. CDR3 sequence (DNA): TGTGCCAGCAGCCTTACCGCCCAATACTCCTACGAGCAGTACTTC.

This clonotype was counted ten times or more. The chain carries TRBV6-5 and TRBJ2-7; 7 bases are a match to TRBD1. In germline, CDR1 is MNHEY, CDR2 SVGAGI. The CDR3 has 14 residues. Unmatched junction bases numbered 8, after V lost 6 bases and J lost 3 bases. CDR3 protein: CASRTGQSHYEQYF. CDR3 coding DNA: TGTGCCAGCAGAACGGGACAGAGTCACTACGAGCAGTACTTC.

This chain connects TRBV29-1 to TRBJ1-1; 7 nucleotides line up with TRBD1. This CDR3 spans 14 amino acids. With 6 bases clipped from V and 6 bases from J, the junction kept 13 bases outside the gene matches. CDR1 and CDR2 from the germline V gene are SQVTM and ANQGSEA. The chain's CDR3 is CSVQRQGRGAEAFF. CDR3 sequence (DNA): TGCAGCGTCCAGCGACAGGGCAGGGGGGCTGAAGCTTTCTTT.

This clonotype has ten or more counts. V and J are TRBV7-2 and TRBJ2-7, with 12 nucleotides matching TRBD2. This CDR3 comprises 19 residues. The germline V gene has CDR1 SGHTA and CDR2 FQGNSA. The junction had 19 bases not matched to a gene; V was cut back by 5 bases and J by 5 bases. The CDR3 region is CASSRGGLAGGSWVDEQYF. The DNA of the CDR3 is TGTGCCAGCAGCCGGGGGGGACTAGCGGGCGGATCTTGGGTGGACGAGCAGTACTTC. The full variable domain, rest sourced from reference TRBV7-2 and TRBJ2-7, is GAGVSQSPSNKVTEKGKDVELRCDPISGHTALYWYRQSLGQGLEFLIYFQGNSAPDKSGLPSDRFSAERTGGSVSTLTIQRTQQEDSAVYLCASSRGGLAGGSWVDEQYFGPGTRLTVT.

The CDR3 sequence: CASSEAGANYGYTF. In DNA, the CDR3 is TGTGCCAGCAGTGAAGCAGGTGCTAACTATGGCTACACCTTC. V is TRBV28 and J is TRBJ1-2; D is ambiguous. Germline CDR1 is MDHEN and CDR2 is SYDVKM. V was clipped by 5 bases and J by 0 bases, with 10 bases between them. The CDR3 runs 14 residues.

The chain uses TRBV2 and TRBJ2-3; maybe TRBD1 (5 bases). CDR3 length equals 14 residues. From germline, CDR1 is SNHLY and CDR2 FYNNEI. V was trimmed by 3 bases and J by 1 base, leaving 8 bases between them. The CDR3 nucleotides read TGTGCCAGCAGTGAGCAGGGTGGCACAGATACGCAGTATTTT. Its translation is CASSEQGGTDTQYF.

This clonotype was detected many times. This chain connects TRBV7-3 to TRBJ1-1; D might be TRBD1 (5 bases). CDR1 is SGHTA and CDR2 is FQGTGA in the germline V gene. The V end was cut by 1 base, the J end by 0 bases, with 9 bases between. The CDR3 sequence is 15 residues long. The CDR3 DNA is TGTGCCAGCAGCTTAATGGCGGGACTGAACACTGAAGCTTTCTTT. Translating it yields CASSLMAGLNTEAFF.

This clonotype appeared many times. The rearrangement joins TRBV19 to TRBJ2-7; the D gene is possibly TRBD1 (6 bases). V lost 9 bases and J lost 2, with 26 bases in between. CDR3 length: 17 amino acids. Germline assignment: CDR1 LNHDA and CDR2 SQIVND (reference sequence). CDR3 region: CASAQVHSGTPAYEQYF. The CDR3 nucleotides are TGTGCCAGCGCGCAAGTCCACTCCGGGACACCCGCCTACGAGCAGTACTTC.

This clonotype was found a few times. The chain uses TRBV18 and TRBJ1-2; 7 bases agree with TRBD1. The junction had 6 bases not matched to a gene; V was cut back by 6 bases and J by 2 bases. The CDR3 contains 14 residues. Per the germline V gene, CDR1 is KGHSH and CDR2 is LQKENI. The DNA of the CDR3 is TGTGCCAGCTCGCCCGGGACAGACAACTATGGCTACACCTTC. This translates into CASSPGTDNYGYTF.